This T cell receptor beta chain was obtained from a study of T-cell reconstitution after alpha-beta-depleted transplantation in children. Unique molecular identifiers tagged the TCRbeta library. A single record per CDR3 protein comes from TCRdb applying MiXCR to the PCR reads. This table holds about 610,000 distinct CDR3 sequences, 10% to 13% found once. This CDR3 spans 15 amino acids. Germline-derived CDR1 and CDR2 are SGHTA and FQGNSA. The V gene end was trimmed by 5 bases and the J gene end by 4 bases; junction bases not matched to a gene: 9. This receptor was identified in a human donor who donated a stem cell graft to a child with acute myeloid leukemia. The rearrangement links TRBV7-2 to TRBJ1-1; 8 nucleotides align to TRBD1. The sequences come from PBMCs from the stem cell graft donor, collected from the stem cell graft. The CDR3 reads CASSIRQGTGTEAFF. In nucleotides, the CDR3 is TGTGCCAGCAGCATACGACAGGGGACGGGCACTGAAGCTTTCTTT.